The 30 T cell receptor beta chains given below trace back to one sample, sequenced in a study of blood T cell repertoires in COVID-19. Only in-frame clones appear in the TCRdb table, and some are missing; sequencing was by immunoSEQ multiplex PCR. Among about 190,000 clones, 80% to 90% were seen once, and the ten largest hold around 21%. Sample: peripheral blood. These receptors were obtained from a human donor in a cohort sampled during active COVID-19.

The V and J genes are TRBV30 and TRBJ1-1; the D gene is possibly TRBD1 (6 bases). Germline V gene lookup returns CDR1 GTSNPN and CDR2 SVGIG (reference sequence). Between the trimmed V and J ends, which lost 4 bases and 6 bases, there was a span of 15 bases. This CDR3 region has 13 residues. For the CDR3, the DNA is TGTGCCTGGAACGGGGGGCGCAAGGCTGAAGCTTTCTTT. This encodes CAWNGGRKAEAFF.

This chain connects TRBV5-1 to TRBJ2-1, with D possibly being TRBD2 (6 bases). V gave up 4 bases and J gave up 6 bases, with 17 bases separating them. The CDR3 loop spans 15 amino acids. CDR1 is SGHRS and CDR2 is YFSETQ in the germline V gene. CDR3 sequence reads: CASSDGTRKSNEQFF. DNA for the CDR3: TGCGCCAGCAGCGACGGGACTCGAAAAAGCAATGAGCAGTTCTTC.

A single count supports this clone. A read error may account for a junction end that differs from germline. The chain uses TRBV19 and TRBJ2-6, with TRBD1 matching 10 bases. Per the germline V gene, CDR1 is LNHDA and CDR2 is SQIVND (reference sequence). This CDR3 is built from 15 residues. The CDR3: CASSNPRTGGNVLTF. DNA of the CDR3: TGTGCCAGTAGTAATCCTAGGACAGGGGGCAACGTCCTGACTTTC.

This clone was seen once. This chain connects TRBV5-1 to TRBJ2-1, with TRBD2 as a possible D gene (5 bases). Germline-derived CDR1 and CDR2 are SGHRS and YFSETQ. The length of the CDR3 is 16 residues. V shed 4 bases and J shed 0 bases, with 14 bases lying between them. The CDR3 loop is CASSPWRAPSYNEQFF. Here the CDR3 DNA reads TGCGCCAGCAGCCCTTGGCGGGCCCCCTCCTACAATGAGCAGTTCTTC.

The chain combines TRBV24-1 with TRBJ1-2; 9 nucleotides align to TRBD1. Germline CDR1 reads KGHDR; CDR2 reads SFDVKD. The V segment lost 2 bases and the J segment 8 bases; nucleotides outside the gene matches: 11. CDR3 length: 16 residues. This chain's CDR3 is CATSDYRTGVFGGYTF. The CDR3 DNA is TGTGCCACCAGTGATTATCGGACAGGGGTGTTTGGGGGCTACACCTTC.

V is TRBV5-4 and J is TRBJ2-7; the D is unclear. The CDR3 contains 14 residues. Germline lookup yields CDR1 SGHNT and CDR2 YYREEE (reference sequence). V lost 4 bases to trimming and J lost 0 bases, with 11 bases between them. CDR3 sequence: CASSTWAGSYEQYF. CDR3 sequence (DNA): TGTGCCAGCAGCACCTGGGCAGGCTCCTACGAGCAGTACTTC.

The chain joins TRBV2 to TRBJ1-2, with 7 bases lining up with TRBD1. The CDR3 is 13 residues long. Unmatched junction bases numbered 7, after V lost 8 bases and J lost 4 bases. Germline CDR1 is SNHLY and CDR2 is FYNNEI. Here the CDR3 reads CASRIRDSYGYTF. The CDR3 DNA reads TGTGCCAGCCGAATCCGGGACAGCTATGGCTACACCTTC.

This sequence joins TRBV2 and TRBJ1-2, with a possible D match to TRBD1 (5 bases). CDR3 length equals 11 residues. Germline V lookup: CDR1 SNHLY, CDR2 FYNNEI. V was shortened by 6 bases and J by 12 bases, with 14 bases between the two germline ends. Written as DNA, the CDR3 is TGTGCCAGCAGGGGGCCTATAGGGGACACCTTC. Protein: CASRGPIGDTF.

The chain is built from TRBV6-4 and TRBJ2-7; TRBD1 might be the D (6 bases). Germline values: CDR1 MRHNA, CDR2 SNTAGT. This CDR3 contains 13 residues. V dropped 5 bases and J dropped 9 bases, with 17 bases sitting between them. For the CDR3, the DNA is TGTGCCAGCAGTCCCACAGGGTTTCGAGGGCAGTACGTC. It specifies CASSPTGFRGQYV.

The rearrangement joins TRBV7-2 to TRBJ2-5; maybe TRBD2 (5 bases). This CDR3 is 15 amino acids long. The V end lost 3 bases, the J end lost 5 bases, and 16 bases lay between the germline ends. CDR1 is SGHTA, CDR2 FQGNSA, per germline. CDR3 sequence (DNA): TGTGCCAGCAGCTTTGCGGGTGTGAGTGTGGAGACCCAGTACTTC. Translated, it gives CASSFAGVSVETQYF. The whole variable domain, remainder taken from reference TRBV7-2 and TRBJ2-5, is GAGVSQSPSNKVTEKGKDVELRCDPISGHTALYWYRQSLGQGLEFLIYFQGNSAPDKSGLPSDRFSAERTGGSVSTLTIQRTQQEDSAVYLCASSFAGVSVETQYFGPGTRLLVL.

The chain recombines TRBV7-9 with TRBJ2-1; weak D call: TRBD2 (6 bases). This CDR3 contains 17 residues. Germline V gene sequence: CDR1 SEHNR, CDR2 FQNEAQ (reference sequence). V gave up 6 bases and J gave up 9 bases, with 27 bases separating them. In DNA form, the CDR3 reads TGTGCCAGCAGACCAAATTACAATGGTTCCGCCGGGGGTGAGCAGTTCTTC. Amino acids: CASRPNYNGSAGGEQFF.

The CDR3 DNA sequence: TGCGCCAGCAGCTTCGGCTCCGGGGGTAACACTGAAGCTTTCTTT. Its protein product is CASSFGSGGNTEAFF. The chain is built from TRBV5-1 and TRBJ1-1, with D possibly TRBD1 on 5 matching bases. Germline CDR1 and CDR2: SGHRS and YFSETQ. This CDR3 region has 15 residues. Trimming took off 2 bases at V and 2 bases at J, with 13 bases between the two ends.

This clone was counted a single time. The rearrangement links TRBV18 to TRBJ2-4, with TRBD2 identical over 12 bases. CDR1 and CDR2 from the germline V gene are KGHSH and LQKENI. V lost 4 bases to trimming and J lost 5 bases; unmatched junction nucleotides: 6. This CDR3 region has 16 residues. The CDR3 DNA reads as TGTGCCAGCTCACACGCCCGGACTAGCGGGGAAAACATTCAGTACTTC. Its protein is CASSHARTSGENIQYF.

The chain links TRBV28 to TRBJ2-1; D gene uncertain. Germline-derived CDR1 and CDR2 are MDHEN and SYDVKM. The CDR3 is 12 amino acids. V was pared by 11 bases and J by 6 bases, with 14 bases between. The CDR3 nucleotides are TGTGCCTCCGAGTCGGTTGGCAATGAGCAGTTCTTC. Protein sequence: CASESVGNEQFF.

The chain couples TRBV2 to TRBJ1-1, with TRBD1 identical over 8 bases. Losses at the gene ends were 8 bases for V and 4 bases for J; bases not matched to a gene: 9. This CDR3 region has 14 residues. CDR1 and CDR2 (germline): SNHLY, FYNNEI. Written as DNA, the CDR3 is TGTGCCAGCGCCTGGGGACAGGTGGGCACTGAAGCTTTCTTT. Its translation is CASAWGQVGTEAFF.

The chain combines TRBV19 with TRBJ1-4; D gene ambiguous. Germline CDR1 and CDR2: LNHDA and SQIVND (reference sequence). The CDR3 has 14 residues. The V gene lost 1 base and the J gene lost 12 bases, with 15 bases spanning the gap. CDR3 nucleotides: TGTGCCAGTAGTATAGGTAGGAGTTCGATGGAACTGTTTTTT. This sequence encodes CASSIGRSSMELFF.

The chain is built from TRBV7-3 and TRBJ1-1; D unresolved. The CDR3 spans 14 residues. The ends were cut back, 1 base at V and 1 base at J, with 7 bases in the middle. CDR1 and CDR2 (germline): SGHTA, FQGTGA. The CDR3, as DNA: TGTGCCAGCAGCTTAAATCCCAGGAACACTGAAGCTTTCTTT. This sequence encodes CASSLNPRNTEAFF.

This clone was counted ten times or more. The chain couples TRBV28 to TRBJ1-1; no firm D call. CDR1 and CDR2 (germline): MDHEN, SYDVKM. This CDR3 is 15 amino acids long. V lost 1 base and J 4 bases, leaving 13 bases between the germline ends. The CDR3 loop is CASSLSGMMTTEAFF. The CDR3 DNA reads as TGTGCCAGCAGTTTATCGGGGATGATGACCACTGAAGCTTTCTTT.

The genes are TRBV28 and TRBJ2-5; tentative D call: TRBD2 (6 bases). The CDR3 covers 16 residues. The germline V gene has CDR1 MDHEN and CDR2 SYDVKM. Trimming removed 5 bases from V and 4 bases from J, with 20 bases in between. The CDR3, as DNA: TGTGCCAGCAGTCCTCCCTATAACGGGGGAGGAGAGACCCAGTACTTC. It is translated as CASSPPYNGGGETQYF. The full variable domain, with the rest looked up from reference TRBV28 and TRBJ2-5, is DVKVTQSSRYLVKRTGEKVFLECVQDMDHENMFWYRQDPGLGLRLIYFSYDVKMKEKGDIPEGYSVSREKKERFSLILESASTNQTSMYLCASSPPYNGGGETQYFGPGTRLLVL.

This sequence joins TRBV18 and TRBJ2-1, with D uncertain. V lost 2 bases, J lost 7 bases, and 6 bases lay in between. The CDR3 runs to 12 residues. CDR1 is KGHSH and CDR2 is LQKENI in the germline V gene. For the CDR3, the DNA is TGTGCCAGCTCACCAGCCAGTAATGAGCAGTTCTTC. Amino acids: CASSPASNEQFF.

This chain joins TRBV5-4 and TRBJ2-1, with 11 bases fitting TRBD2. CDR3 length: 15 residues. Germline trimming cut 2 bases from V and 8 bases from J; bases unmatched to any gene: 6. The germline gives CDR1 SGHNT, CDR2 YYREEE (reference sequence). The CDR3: CASSFRTSGFDEQFF. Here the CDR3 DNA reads TGTGCCAGCAGCTTTAGGACTAGCGGGTTCGATGAGCAGTTCTTC.

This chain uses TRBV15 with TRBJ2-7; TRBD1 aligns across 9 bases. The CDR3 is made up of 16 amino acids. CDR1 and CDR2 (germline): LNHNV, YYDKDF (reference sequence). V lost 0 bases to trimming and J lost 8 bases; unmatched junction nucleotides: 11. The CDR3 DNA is TGTGCCACCAGCAGAGATCGAGGACAGGGGCCATCGCAGCAGTACGTC. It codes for CATSRDRGQGPSQQYV.

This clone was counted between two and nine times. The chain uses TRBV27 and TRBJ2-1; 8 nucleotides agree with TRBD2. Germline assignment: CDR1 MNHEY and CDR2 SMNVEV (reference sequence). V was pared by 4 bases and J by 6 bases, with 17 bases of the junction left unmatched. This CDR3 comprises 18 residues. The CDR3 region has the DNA TGTGCCAGCAGTTCCCCTCTCCTGGGGGGGACTAGAGTCAATGAGCAGTTCTTC. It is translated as CASSSPLLGGTRVNEQFF.

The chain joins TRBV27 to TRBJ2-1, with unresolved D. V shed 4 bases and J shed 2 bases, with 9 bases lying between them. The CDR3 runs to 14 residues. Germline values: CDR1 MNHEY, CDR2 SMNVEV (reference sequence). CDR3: CASSSISPYNEQFF. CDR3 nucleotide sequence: TGTGCCAGCAGTTCAATTAGCCCCTACAATGAGCAGTTCTTC.

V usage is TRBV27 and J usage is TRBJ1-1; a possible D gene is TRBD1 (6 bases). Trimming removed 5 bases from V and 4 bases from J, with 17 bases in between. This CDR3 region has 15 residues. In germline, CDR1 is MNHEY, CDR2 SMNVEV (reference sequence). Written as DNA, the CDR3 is TGTGCCAGCAGTCAATCTCGACAGGTGCCCACTGAAGCTTTCTTT. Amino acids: CASSQSRQVPTEAFF.

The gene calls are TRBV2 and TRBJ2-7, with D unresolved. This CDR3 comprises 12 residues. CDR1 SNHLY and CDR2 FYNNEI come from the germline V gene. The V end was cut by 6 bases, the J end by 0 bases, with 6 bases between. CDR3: CASRQHSYEQYF. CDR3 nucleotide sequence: TGTGCCAGCAGACAACACTCCTACGAGCAGTACTTC.

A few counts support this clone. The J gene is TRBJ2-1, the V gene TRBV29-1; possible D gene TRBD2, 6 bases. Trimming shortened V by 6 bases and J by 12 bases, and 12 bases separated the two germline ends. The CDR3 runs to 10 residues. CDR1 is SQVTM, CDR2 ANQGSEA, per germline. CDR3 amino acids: CSVAEGTQFF. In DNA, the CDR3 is TGCAGCGTGGCGGAGGGGACGCAGTTCTTC.

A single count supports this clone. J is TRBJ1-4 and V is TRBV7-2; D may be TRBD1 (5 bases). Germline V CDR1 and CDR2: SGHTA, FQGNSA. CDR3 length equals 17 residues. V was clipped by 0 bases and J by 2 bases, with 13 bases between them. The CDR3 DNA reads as TGTGCCAGCAGCTTAGCGAGAAGGGAGGGGACTAATGAAAAACTGTTTTTT. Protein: CASSLARREGTNEKLFF.

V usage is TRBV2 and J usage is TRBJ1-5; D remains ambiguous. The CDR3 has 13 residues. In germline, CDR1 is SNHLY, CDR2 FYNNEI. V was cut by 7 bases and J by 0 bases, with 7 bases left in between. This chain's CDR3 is CASNRDSNQPQHF. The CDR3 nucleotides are TGTGCCAGCAATCGGGATAGCAATCAGCCCCAGCATTTT.

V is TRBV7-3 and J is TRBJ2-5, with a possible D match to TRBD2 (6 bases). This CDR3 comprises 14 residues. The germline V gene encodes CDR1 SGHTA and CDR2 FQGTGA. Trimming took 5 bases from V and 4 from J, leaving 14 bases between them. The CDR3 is CASSPNGGGETQYF. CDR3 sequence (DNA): TGTGCCAGCAGCCCTAATGGGGGAGGAGAGACCCAGTACTTC. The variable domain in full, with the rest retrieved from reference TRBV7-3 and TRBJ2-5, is GAGVSQTPSNKVTEKGKYVELRCDPISGHTALYWYRQSLGQGPEFLIYFQGTGAADDSGLPNDRFFAVRPEGSVSTLKIQRTERGDSAVYLCASSPNGGGETQYFGPGTRLLVL.